A selection of T cell receptor beta chains follows, all from one sample in a study of Ad26.COV2.S vaccination and SARS-CoV-2 variants. The data were produced by immunoSEQ multiplex PCR, yet TCRdb's version contains in-frame clones alone and is incomplete. The table lists roughly 390,000 clones, 88% of them singletons. This material consisted of peripheral blood, taken in a trial of Ad26.COV2.S vaccine versus placebo. Receptors were obtained from a person between 18 and 60 years old who received the Ad26.COV2.S COVID-19 vaccine or a placebo. Each CDR3 is given with its conserved first and last residue. The D gene is left open where the match is weak. Not all rows give a size; the values are once, few, many and, for expanded clones, a class.

.	TRBV7-6	TRBD1	TRBJ2-3	CASSLAVGTGVSDTQYF	TGTGCCAGCAGCTTAGCGGTCGGGACAGGGGTCTCAGATACGCAGTATTTT
.	TRBV9	TRBD1	TRBJ2-7	CASSAGTVSYEQYF	TGTGCCAGCAGCGCCGGGACAGTCTCCTACGAGCAGTACTTC
.	TRBV18	.	TRBJ2-2	CASSPRWSAGELFF	TGTGCCAGCTCACCACGATGGAGCGCCGGGGAGCTGTTTTTT
.	TRBV7-9	.	TRBJ2-1	CASSLVDASQFF	TGTGCCAGCAGCTTAGTAGACGCCTCGCAGTTCTTC
.	TRBV7-2	TRBD2	TRBJ2-3	CASSFPSGGALDTQYF	TGTGCCAGCAGCTTCCCAAGCGGGGGGGCCTTAGATACGCAGTATTTT
once	TRBV7-2	TRBD2	TRBJ2-7	CASSVTSGVYEQYF	TGTGCCAGCAGCGTAACTAGCGGGGTTTACGAGCAGTACTTC
.	TRBV2	.	TRBJ2-2	CASSTGGTTGELFF	TGTGCCAGCAGCACTGGGGGAACCACCGGGGAGCTGTTTTTT
.	TRBV5-4	TRBD1	TRBJ1-1	CASSLARGRTEAFF	TGTGCCAGCAGCTTGGCCAGGGGGAGGACTGAAGCTTTCTTT
.	TRBV6-5	.	TRBJ1-2	CASTVFGDSAYGYTF	TGTGCCAGCACCGTATTTGGAGATTCGGCTTATGGCTACACCTTC
.	TRBV5-6	.	TRBJ1-2	CASSPAWLGLQFNYGYTF	TGTGCCAGCAGCCCGGCGTGGCTGGGGCTACAATTTAACTATGGCTACACCTTC
once	TRBV19	.	TRBJ2-7	CANLRCSYEQYF	TGTGCCAACCTCCGTTGTTCCTACGAGCAGTACTTC
.	TRBV3-1/TRBV3-2	.	TRBJ1-1	CASSQDLRSEAFF	TGTGCCAGCAGCCAAGATCTCAGGAGTGAAGCTTTCTTT
.	TRBV7-8	.	TRBJ2-7	CASSLAGTTYEQYF	TGTGCCAGCAGCCTGGCCGGGACGACCTACGAGCAGTACTTC
.	TRBV6-6	.	TRBJ1-1	CASSSLGGRVTEAFF	TGTGCCAGCAGTTCCTTAGGGGGTCGGGTGACTGAAGCTTTCTTT
once	TRBV4-3	TRBD1	TRBJ1-2	CASSQERGGNYGYTF	TGCGCCAGCAGCCAAGAAAGAGGGGGCAACTATGGCTACACCTTC
.	TRBV4-1	.	TRBJ1-6	CASSPQGTQINSPLHF	TGCGCCAGCAGCCCACAGGGAACCCAAATTAATTCACCCCTCCACTTT
.	TRBV6-2/TRBV6-3	TRBD1	TRBJ1-5	CASSPGGLQPQHF	TGTGCCAGCAGCCCAGGGGGCTTGCAGCCCCAGCATTTT
.	TRBV10-3	TRBD1	TRBJ1-1	CAAQGAREKAFF	TGTGCCGCCCAGGGGGCGCGGGAGAAAGCTTTCTTT
many	TRBV5-5	.	TRBJ1-2	CASSSGGQNYGYTF	TGTGCCAGCAGCTCCGGGGGGCAGAACTATGGCTACACCTTC
.	TRBV5-8	.	TRBJ1-1	CASSLARELGAFF	TGTGCCAGCAGCTTGGCCAGGGAACTGGGGGCTTTCTTT
.	TRBV6-5	.	TRBJ1-5	CASSTRDNNQPQHF	TGTGCCAGCAGTACCCGGGACAACAATCAGCCCCAGCATTTT
.	TRBV5-4	.	TRBJ1-3	CARDLAGISSRNTIYF	TGTGCCAGGGACCTAGCGGGGATCTCGTCTAGAAACACCATATATTTT
.	TRBV9	.	TRBJ1-2	CASSVVRHGYTF	TGTGCCAGCAGCGTAGTCCGACACGGCTACACCTTC
once	TRBV4-3	.	TRBJ2-7	CASSQDRAGYEQYF	TGCGCCAGCAGCCAAGATCGCGCGGGGTACGAGCAGTACTTC
.	TRBV6-1	.	TRBJ2-7	CASSEAGRYEQYF	TGTGCCAGCAGTGAAGCGGGCCGGTACGAGCAGTACTTC
.	TRBV19	.	TRBJ2-3	CASSIDERTSTDTQYF	TGTGCCAGTAGTATAGATGAGCGGACTAGCACAGATACGCAGTATTTT
.	TRBV10-3	.	TRBJ2-3	CAISEGRANTDTQYF	TGTGCCATCAGTGAGGGCAGAGCCAACACAGATACGCAGTATTTT
.	TRBV7-6	.	TRBJ1-6	CASSPGGTGSPLHF	TGTGCCAGCAGCCCGGGAGGTACGGGTTCACCCCTCCACTTT
.	TRBV6-5	TRBD2	TRBJ2-7	CASKASGTYEQYF	TGTGCCAGCAAGGCTAGCGGAACCTACGAGCAGTACTTC
few	TRBV5-8	.	TRBJ1-4	CASSLAVRESEKLFF	TGTGCCAGCAGCTTGGCCGTGAGGGAAAGTGAAAAACTGTTTTTT
.	TRBV5-6	TRBD2	TRBJ2-1	CASSLLTSGPFF	TGTGCCAGCAGCTTACTGACTAGCGGCCCGTTCTTC
.	TRBV12-3/TRBV12-4	.	TRBJ2-1	CASRRGGAPEQFF	TGTGCCAGCAGGCGCGGGGGCGCCCCTGAGCAGTTCTTC
.	TRBV1	.	TRBJ1-3	CTSSQYGHSGNTIYF	TGCACCAGCAGCCAATACGGCCACTCTGGAAACACCATATATTTT
.	TRBV7-8	TRBD1	TRBJ2-7	CASSRDRYEQYF	TGTGCCAGCAGCCGGGACAGGTACGAGCAGTACTTC
.	TRBV19	.	TRBJ1-6	CASSIYSINSPLHF	TGTGCCAGTAGTATCTACAGCATAAATTCACCCCTCCACTTT
.	TRBV29-1	TRBD1	TRBJ1-1	CSVEIQGYTEAFF	TGCAGCGTTGAGATACAGGGGTACACTGAAGCTTTCTTT
.	TRBV30	.	TRBJ2-3	CAWRRGGTQYF	TGTGCCTGGAGGCGAGGGGGTACGCAGTATTTT
.	TRBV11-2	.	TRBJ1-2	CASSIQQDAYGYTF	TGTGCCAGCAGCATCCAACAGGACGCCTATGGCTACACCTTC
.	TRBV4-1	TRBD1	TRBJ2-1	CASSQVGTGSYNEQFF	TGCGCCAGCAGCCAAGTAGGGACAGGGTCTTACAATGAGCAGTTCTTC
.	TRBV2	TRBD1	TRBJ1-2	CASGTAYGYTF	TGTGCCAGTGGGACAGCTTATGGCTACACCTTC
.	TRBV6-2/TRBV6-3	.	TRBJ1-5	CASSYARSVLNQPQHF	TGTGCCAGCAGTTACGCCAGGTCGGTACTCAATCAGCCCCAGCATTTT
.	TRBV7-2	TRBD1	TRBJ1-1	CASSTGGFGTEAFF	TGTGCCAGCAGCACAGGGGGCTTCGGCACTGAAGCTTTCTTT
.	TRBV5-1	.	TRBJ2-3	CASSLADRTTDTQYF	TGCGCCAGCAGCTTGGCGGACAGAACAACAGATACGCAGTATTTT
.	TRBV2	.	TRBJ2-5	CASKLLVSLGWETQYF	TGTGCCAGCAAGCTACTAGTGTCGTTGGGGTGGGAGACCCAGTACTTC
.	TRBV7-8	.	TRBJ2-3	CASSPATGRDTQYF	TGTGCCAGCAGCCCCGCGACGGGAAGGGATACGCAGTATTTT
.	TRBV7-2	.	TRBJ1-4	CASSTTNEKLFF	TGTGCCAGCAGCACAACTAATGAAAAACTGTTTTTT
.	TRBV5-6	.	TRBJ1-1	CASSLRGLNTEAFF	TGTGCCAGCAGCTTAAGAGGGTTGAACACTGAAGCTTTCTTT